The TCR beta chain described here comes from a study of cytomegalovirus exposure and HLA in healthy donors. Per the germline V gene, CDR1 is LGHNA and CDR2 is YSLEER. The CDR3 totals 16 residues. Trimming shortened V by 0 bases and J by 5 bases, and 15 bases separated the two germline ends. The PCR ran on 60 Vbeta and 13 Jbeta primers. The data were produced by immunoSEQ multiplex PCR, yet TCRdb's version contains in-frame clones alone and is incomplete. The sample records under 200,000 clones, 79% being singletons. This rearrangement joins TRBV4-3 to TRBJ2-3; D may be TRBD2 (5 bases). Sample: PBMCs. This sequence was found in a woman aged 45-59 years in good health and CMV-seronegative. The CDR3 DNA follows: TGCGCCAGCAGCCAAGATTTCAGCGGTGGTGGAGATACGCAGTATTTT. Its translation is CASSQDFSGGGDTQYF.